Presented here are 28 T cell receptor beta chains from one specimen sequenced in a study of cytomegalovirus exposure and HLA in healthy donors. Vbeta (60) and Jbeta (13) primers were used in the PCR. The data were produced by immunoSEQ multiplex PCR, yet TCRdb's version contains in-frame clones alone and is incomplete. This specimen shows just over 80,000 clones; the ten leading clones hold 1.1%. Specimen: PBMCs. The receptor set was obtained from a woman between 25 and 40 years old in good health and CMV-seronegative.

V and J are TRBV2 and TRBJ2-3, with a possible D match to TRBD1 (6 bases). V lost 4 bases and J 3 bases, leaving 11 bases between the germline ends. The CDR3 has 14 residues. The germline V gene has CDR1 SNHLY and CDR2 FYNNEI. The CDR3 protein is CASSAGQGTDTQYF. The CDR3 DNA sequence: TGTGCCAGCAGTGCGGGACAAGGGACAGATACGCAGTATTTT.

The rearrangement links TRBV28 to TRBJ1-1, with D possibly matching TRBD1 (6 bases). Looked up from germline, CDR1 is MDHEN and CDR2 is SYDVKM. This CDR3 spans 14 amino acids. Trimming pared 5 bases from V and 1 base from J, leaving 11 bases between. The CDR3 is CASSNSQGNTEAFF. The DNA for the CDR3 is TGTGCCAGCAGTAACTCACAGGGGAACACTGAAGCTTTCTTT.

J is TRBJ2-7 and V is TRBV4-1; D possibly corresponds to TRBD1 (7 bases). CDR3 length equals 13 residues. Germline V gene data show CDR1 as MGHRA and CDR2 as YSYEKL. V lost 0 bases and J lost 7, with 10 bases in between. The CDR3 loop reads CASSQDPGGEQYF. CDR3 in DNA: TGCGCCAGCAGCCAAGATCCAGGGGGGGAGCAGTACTTC.

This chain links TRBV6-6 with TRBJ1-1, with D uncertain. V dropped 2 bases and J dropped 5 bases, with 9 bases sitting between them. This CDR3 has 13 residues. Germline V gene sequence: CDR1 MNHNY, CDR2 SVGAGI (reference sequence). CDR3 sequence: CASSYATKTEAFF. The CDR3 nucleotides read TGTGCCAGCAGTTACGCGACTAAAACTGAAGCTTTCTTT.

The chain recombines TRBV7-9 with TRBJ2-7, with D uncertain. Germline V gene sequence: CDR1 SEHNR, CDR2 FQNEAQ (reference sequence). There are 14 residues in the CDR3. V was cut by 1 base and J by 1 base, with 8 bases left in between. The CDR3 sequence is CASSLDSKSYEQYF. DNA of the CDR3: TGTGCCAGCAGCTTAGACAGCAAGTCCTACGAGCAGTACTTC.

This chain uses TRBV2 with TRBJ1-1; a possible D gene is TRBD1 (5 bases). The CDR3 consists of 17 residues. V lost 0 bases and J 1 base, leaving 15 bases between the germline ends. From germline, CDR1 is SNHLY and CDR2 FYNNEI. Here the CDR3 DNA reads TGTGCCAGCAGTGAAGCGCGGGGGACTTCCCGGAACACTGAAGCTTTCTTT. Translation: CASSEARGTSRNTEAFF.

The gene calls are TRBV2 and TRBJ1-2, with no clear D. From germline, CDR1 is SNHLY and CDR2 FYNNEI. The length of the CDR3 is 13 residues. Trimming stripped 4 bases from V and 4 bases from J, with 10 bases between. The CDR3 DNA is TGTGCCAGCAGTGTAGAGGAGAGCTATGGCTACACCTTC. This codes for CASSVEESYGYTF.

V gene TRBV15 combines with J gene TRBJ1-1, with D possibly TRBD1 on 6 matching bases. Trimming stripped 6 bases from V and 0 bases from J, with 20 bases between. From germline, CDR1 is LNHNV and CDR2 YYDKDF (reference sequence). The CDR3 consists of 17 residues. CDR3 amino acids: CATRNEPQGPLNTEAFF. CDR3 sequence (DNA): TGTGCCACCAGGAACGAACCCCAGGGGCCCTTGAACACTGAAGCTTTCTTT.

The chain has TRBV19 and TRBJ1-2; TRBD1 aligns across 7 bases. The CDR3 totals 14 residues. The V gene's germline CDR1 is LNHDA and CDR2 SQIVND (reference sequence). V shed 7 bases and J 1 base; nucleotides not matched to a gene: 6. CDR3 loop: CASNPGTDNYGYTF. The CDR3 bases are TGTGCCAGTAACCCCGGGACAGATAACTATGGCTACACCTTC. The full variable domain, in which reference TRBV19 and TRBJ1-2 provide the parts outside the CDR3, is DGGITQSPKYLFRKEGQNVTLSCEQNLNHDAMYWYRQDPGQGLRLIYYSQIVNDFQKGDIAEGYSVSREKKESFPLTVTSAQKNPTAFYLCASNPGTDNYGYTFGSGTRLTVV.

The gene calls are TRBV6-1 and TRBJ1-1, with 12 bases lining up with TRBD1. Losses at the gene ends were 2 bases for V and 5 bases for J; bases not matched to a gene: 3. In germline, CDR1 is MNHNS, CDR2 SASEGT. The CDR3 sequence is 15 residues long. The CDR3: CASSETGQGATEAFF. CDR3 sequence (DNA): TGTGCCAGCAGTGAAACGGGACAGGGGGCGACTGAAGCTTTCTTT.

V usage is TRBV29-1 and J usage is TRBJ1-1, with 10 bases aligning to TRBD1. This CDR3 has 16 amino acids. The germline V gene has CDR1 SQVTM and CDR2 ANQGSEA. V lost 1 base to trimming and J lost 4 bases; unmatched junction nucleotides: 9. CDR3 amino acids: CSVEGGTGDFGTEAFF. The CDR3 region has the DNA TGCAGCGTTGAAGGGGGGACAGGGGATTTCGGCACTGAAGCTTTCTTT.

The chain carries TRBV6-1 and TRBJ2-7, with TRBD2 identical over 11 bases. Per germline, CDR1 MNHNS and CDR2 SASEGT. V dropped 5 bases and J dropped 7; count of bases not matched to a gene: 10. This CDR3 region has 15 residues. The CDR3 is CASSPLAGGAKEQYF. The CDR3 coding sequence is TGTGCCAGCAGTCCTCTAGCGGGGGGCGCTAAGGAGCAGTACTTC.

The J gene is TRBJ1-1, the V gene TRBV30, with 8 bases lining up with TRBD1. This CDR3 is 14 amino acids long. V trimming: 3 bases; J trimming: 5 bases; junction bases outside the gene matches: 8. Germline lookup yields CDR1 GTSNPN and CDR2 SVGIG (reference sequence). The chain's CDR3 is CAWRMTGDGTEAFF. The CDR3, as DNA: TGTGCCTGGAGAATGACAGGGGATGGGACTGAAGCTTTCTTT.

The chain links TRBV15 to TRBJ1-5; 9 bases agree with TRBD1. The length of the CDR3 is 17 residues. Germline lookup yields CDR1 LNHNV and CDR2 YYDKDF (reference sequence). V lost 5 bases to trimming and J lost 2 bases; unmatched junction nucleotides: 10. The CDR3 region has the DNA TGTGCCACCAGCCGGACGGGACAGGGAGTAGGCAATCAGCCCCAGCATTTT. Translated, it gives CATSRTGQGVGNQPQHF.

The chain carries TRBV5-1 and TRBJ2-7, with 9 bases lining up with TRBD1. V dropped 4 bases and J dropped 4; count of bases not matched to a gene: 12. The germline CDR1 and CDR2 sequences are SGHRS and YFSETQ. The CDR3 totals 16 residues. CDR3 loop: CASSRERQGVEYEQYF. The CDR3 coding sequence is TGCGCCAGCAGCAGGGAGAGACAGGGGGTGGAATACGAGCAGTACTTC.

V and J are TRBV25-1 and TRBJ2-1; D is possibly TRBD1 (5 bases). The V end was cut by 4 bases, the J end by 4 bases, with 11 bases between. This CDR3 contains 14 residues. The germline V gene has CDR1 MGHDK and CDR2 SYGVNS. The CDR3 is CASSGQPLYNEQFF. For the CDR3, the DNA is TGTGCCAGCAGTGGACAGCCTCTATACAATGAGCAGTTCTTC.

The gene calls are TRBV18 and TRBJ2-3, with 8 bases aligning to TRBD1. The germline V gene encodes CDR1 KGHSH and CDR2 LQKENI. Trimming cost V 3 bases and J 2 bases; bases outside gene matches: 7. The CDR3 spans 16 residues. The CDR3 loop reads CASSPVQGAYTDTQYF. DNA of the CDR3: TGTGCCAGCTCACCGGTTCAGGGGGCTTACACAGATACGCAGTATTTT. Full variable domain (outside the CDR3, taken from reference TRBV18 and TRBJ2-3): NAGVMQNPRHLVRRRGQEARLRCSPMKGHSHVYWYRQLPEEGLKFMVYLQKENIIDESGMPKERFSAEFPKEGPSILRIQQVVRGDSAAYFCASSPVQGAYTDTQYFGPGTRLTVL.

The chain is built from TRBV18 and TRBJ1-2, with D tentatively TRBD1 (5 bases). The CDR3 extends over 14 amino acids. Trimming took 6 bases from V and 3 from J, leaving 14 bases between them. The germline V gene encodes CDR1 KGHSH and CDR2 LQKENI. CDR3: CASSPFRVDYGYTF. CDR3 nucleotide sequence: TGTGCCAGCTCCCCCTTCAGGGTAGACTATGGCTACACCTTC.

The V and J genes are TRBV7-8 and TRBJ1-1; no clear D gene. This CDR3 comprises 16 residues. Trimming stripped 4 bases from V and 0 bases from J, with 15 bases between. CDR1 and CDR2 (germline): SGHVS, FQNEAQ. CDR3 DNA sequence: TGTGCCAGCAGCTACGGACGGGGAAAATTGAACACTGAAGCTTTCTTT. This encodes CASSYGRGKLNTEAFF.

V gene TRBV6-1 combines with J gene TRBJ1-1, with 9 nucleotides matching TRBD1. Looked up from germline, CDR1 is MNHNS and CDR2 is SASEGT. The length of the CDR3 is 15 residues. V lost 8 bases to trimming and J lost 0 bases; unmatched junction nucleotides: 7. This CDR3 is CASSADRGMNTEAFF. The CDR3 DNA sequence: TGTGCCAGCTCCGCGGACAGGGGTATGAACACTGAAGCTTTCTTT.

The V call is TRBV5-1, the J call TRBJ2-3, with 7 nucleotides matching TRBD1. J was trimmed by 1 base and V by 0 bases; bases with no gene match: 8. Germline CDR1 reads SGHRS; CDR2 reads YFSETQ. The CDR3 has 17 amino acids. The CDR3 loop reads CASSLAKWQGGTDTQYF. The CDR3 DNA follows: TGCGCCAGCAGCTTGGCCAAGTGGCAGGGGGGCACAGATACGCAGTATTTT.

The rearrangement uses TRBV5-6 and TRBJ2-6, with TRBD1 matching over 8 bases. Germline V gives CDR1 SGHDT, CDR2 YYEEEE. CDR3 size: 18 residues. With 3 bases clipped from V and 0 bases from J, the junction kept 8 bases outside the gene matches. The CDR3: CASSSDRGRFSGANVLTF. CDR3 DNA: TGTGCCAGCAGCTCAGACAGGGGAAGATTCTCTGGGGCCAACGTCCTGACTTTC.

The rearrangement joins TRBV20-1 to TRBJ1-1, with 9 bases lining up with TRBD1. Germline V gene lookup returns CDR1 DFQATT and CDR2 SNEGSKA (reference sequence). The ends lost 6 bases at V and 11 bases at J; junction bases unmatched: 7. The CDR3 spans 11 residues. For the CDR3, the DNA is TGCAGTGCCCCGGACAGGGGTGACGCTTTCTTT. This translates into CSAPDRGDAFF.

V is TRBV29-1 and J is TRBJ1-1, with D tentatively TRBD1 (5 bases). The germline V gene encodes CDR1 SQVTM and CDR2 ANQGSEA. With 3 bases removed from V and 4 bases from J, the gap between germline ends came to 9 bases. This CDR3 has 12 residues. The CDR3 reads CSVDLGGTEAFF. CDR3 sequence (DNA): TGCAGCGTTGATTTGGGGGGCACTGAAGCTTTCTTT.

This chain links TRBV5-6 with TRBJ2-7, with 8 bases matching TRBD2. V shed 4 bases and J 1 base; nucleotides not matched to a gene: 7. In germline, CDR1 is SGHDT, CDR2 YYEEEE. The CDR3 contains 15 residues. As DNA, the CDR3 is TGTGCCAGCAGCCAAGCGGGAGCAAAATCCTACGAGCAGTACTTC. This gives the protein CASSQAGAKSYEQYF.

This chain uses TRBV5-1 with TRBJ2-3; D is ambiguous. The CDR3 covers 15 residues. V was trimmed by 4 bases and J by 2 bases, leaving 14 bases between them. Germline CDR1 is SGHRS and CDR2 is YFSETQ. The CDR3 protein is CASSHKPLVTDTQYF. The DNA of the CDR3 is TGCGCCAGCAGCCACAAACCGCTCGTCACAGATACGCAGTATTTT.

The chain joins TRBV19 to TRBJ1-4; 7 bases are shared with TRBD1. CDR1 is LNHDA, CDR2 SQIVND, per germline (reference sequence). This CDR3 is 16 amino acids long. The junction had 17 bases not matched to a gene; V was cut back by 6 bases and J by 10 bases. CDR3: CASSATVAHDRVKLFF. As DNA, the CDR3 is TGTGCCAGTAGCGCGACAGTGGCCCACGACAGGGTAAAACTGTTTTTT.

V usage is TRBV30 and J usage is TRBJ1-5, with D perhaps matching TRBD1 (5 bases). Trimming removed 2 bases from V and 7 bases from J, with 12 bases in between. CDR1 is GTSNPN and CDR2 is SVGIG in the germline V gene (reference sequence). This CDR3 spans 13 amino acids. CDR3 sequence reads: CAWSRQGAQPQHF. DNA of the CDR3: TGTGCCTGGAGTCGTCAGGGTGCCCAGCCCCAGCATTTT.